This record covers a single T cell receptor (beta chain). Its specificity is unknown. The entry originates in a study of cytomegalovirus exposure and HLA in healthy donors. Study background: Sequencing of 150 million to 200 million T cells in an earlier analysis found 95 million to 120 million unique TCR beta sequences.

Trimming shortened V by 1 base and J by 7 bases, and 8 bases separated the two germline ends. The CDR3 covers 14 residues. Per germline, CDR1 MNHEY and CDR2 SMNVEV (reference sequence). The study ran its PCR with 60 Vbeta and 13 Jbeta primers. Per the authors' pipeline: Roughly 76 million unique TCR beta chains, approximately 11 million of them shared, were counted by a later analysis. TCRdb's table, derived via immunoSEQ multiplex PCR, lists solely in-frame clones and lacks some. That table supplies the V and J calls and clone size; D and trimming were determined from the DNA. This sample carries about 120,000 clones, 67% of them seen once, and the ten largest clones take roughly 8.3%. Every donor was a healthy person donating bone marrow. Overall study results and limits: A prior analysis recorded that most TCR beta V segments were productive about 87% or about 30% of the time.

The chain joins TRBV27 to TRBJ1-6; D gene uncertain. This clonotype was obtained from a man aged 18-30 years in good health and CMV-seropositive. The sequenced sample consisted of PBMCs. The chain's CDR3 is CASSLLRENSPLHF. CDR3 coding DNA: TGTGCCAGCAGTTTATTGAGGGAGAATTCACCCCTCCACTTT.